This T cell receptor (beta chain) is drawn from a study of blood T cell repertoires in COVID-19. Repertoires were generated with immunoSEQ multiplex PCR, while TCRdb's copy carries only in-frame clones and drops some. Altogether approximately 110,000 clones are present, roughly 70% being singletons, with the ten largest covering around 0.9%. This clonotype was sampled from a human donor with acute or convalescent COVID-19. The donor label of this sample is uncertain. Sequencing was performed on peripheral blood.

DNA for the CDR3: TGTGCCAGCAGTCCCGGGGGGGAGACCCAGTACTTC. It encodes CASSPGGETQYF. This chain links TRBV12-3 or TRBV12-4 with TRBJ2-5, with 7 bases that match TRBD2. The CDR3 contains 12 residues. V was pared by 5 bases and J by 5 bases, with 2 bases of the junction left unmatched.